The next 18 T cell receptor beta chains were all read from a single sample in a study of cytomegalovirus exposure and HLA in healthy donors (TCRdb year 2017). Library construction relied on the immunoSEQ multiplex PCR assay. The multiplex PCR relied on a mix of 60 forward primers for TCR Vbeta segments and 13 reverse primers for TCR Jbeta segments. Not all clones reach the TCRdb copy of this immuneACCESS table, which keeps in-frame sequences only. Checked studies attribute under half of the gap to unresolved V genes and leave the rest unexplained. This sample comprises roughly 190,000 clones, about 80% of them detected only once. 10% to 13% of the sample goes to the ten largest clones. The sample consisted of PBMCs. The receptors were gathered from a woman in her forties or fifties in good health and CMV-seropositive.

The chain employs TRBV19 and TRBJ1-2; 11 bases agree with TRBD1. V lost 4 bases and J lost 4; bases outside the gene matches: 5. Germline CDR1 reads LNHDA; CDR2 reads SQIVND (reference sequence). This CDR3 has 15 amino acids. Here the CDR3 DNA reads TGTGCCAGTAGTAGCCGGACAGGGGGCCGCTATGGCTACACCTTC. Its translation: CASSSRTGGRYGYTF.

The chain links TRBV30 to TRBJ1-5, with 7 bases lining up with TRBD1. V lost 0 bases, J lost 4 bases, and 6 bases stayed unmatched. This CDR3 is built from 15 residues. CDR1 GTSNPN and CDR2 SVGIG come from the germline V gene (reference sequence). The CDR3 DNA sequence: TGTGCCTGGAGTGTAGCGGACAGGACTAATCAGCCCCAGCATTTT. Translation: CAWSVADRTNQPQHF.

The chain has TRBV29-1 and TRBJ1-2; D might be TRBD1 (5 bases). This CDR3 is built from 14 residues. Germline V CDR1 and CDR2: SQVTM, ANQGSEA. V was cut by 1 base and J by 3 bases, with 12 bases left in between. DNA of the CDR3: TGCAGCGTTGAAGGCCAGGGCAACTACTATGGCTACACCTTC. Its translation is CSVEGQGNYYGYTF.

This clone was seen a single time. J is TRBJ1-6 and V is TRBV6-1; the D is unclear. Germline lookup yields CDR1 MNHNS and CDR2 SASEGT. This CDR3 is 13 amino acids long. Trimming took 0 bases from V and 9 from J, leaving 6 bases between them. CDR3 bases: TGTGCCAGCAGTGAAGCGGCCCCTTCACCCCTCCACTTT. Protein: CASSEAAPSPLHF.

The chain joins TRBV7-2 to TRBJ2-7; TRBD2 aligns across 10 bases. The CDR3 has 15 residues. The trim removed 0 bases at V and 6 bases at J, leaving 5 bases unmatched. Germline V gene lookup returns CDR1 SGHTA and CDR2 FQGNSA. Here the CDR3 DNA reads TGTGCCAGCAGCTTAGCAGCGGGGGGGCAGGGCGAGCAGTACTTC. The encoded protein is CASSLAAGGQGEQYF.

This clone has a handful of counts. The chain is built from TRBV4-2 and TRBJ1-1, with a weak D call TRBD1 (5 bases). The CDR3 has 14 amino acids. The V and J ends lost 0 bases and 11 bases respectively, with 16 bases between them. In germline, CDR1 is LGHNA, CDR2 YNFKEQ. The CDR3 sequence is CASSQDTGQGGAFF. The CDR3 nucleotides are TGTGCCAGCAGCCAAGATACGGGCCAGGGAGGGGCTTTCTTT.

DNA for the CDR3: TGTGCCTGGAGTGATCCCTTCACTGAAGCTTTCTTT. Its translation: CAWSDPFTEAFF. V is TRBV30 and J is TRBJ1-1; D not certain. V dropped 1 base and J dropped 4 bases, with 7 bases sitting between them. This CDR3 has 12 amino acids. Germline CDR1 reads GTSNPN; CDR2 reads SVGIG (reference sequence). Filled out from reference TRBV30 and TRBJ1-1, the complete variable domain reads SQTIHQWPATLVQPVGSPLSLECTVEGTSNPNLYWYRQAAGRGLQLLFYSVGIGQISSEVPQNLSASRPQDRQFILSSKKLLLSDSGFYLCAWSDPFTEAFFGQGTRLTVV.

The CDR3: CASSLSAGLYSGNTIYF. The CDR3 bases are TGTGCCAGCAGTTTATCGGCAGGGCTTTACTCTGGAAACACCATATATTTT. The chain carries TRBV28 and TRBJ1-3; a possible D gene is TRBD1 (5 bases). This CDR3 spans 17 amino acids. V dropped 1 base and J dropped 0 bases, with 13 bases sitting between them. Looked up from germline, CDR1 is MDHEN and CDR2 is SYDVKM. The complete variable domain, with remaining parts taken from reference TRBV28 and TRBJ1-3, reads DVKVTQSSRYLVKRTGEKVFLECVQDMDHENMFWYRQDPGLGLRLIYFSYDVKMKEKGDIPEGYSVSREKKERFSLILESASTNQTSMYLCASSLSAGLYSGNTIYFGEGSWLTVV.

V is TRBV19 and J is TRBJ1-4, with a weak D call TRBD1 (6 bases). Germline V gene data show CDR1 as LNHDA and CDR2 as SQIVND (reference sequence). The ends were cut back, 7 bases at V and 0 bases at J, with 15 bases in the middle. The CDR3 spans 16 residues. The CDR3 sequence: CASTVRQVSTNEKLFF. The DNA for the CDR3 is TGTGCCAGTACCGTCAGACAGGTGTCAACTAATGAAAAACTGTTTTTT.

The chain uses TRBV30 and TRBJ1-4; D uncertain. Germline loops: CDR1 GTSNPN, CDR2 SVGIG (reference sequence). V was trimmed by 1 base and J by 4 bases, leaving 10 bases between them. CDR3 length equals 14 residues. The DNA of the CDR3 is TGTGCCTGGAGTGGCGGGCTCAGTAATGAAAAACTGTTTTTT. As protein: CAWSGGLSNEKLFF.

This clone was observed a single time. The CDR3 sequence is CASSLRLARYNEQFF. In DNA form, the CDR3 reads TGTGCCAGCAGCTTAAGACTAGCGCGGTACAATGAGCAGTTCTTC. This chain uses TRBV7-8 with TRBJ2-1; 8 bases map to TRBD2. After removal of 2 bases from V and 4 bases from J, the junction contained 4 bases not matched to a gene. The germline CDR1 and CDR2 sequences are SGHVS and FQNEAQ. This CDR3 spans 15 amino acids.

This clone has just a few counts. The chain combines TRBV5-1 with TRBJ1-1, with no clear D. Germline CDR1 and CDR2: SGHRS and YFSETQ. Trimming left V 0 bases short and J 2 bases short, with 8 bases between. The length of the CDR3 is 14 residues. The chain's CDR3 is CASSLGQSNTEAFF. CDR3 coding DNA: TGCGCCAGCAGCTTGGGACAATCTAACACTGAAGCTTTCTTT.

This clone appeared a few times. The DNA of the CDR3 is TGTGCCAGCACCGGGACACCAAGCACTGAAGCTTTCTTT. It translates to CASTGTPSTEAFF. V usage is TRBV7-9 and J usage is TRBJ1-1; D might be TRBD1 (6 bases). In germline, CDR1 is SEHNR, CDR2 FQNEAQ (reference sequence). The CDR3 is 13 residues long. Deletions cut 7 bases from V and 4 bases from J, with 13 bases between.

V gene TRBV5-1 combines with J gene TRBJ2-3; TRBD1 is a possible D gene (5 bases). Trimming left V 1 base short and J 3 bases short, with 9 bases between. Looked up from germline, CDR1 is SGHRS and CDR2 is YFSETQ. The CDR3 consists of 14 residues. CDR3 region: CASSLNQGTDTQYF. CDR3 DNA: TGCGCCAGCAGCTTGAACCAGGGAACAGATACGCAGTATTTT.

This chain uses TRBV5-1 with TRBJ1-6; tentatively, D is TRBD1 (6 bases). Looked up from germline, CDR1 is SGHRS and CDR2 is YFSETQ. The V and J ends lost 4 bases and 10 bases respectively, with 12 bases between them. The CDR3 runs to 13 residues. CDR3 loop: CASSAQGYSPLHF. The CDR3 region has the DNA TGCGCCAGCAGCGCACAGGGTTACTCACCCCTCCACTTT.

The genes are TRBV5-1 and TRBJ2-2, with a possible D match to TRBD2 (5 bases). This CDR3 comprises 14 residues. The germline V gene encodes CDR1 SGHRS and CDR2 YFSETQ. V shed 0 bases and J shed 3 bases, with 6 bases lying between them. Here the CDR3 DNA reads TGCGCCAGCAGCTTGGCGGGGTACACCGGGGAGCTGTTTTTT. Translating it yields CASSLAGYTGELFF.

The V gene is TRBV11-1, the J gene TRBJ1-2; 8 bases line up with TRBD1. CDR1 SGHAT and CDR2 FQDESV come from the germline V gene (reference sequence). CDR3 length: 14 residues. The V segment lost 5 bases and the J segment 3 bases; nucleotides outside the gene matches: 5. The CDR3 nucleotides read TGTGCCAGCAGCCACAGGGGGATCGACTATGGCTACACCTTC. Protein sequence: CASSHRGIDYGYTF.

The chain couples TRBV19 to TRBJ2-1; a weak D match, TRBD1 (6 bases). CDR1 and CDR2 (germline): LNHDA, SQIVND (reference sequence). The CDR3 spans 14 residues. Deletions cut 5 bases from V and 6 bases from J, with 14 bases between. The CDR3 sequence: CASSWQGSGNEQFF. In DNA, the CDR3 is TGTGCCAGTAGTTGGCAGGGGTCGGGCAATGAGCAGTTCTTC.